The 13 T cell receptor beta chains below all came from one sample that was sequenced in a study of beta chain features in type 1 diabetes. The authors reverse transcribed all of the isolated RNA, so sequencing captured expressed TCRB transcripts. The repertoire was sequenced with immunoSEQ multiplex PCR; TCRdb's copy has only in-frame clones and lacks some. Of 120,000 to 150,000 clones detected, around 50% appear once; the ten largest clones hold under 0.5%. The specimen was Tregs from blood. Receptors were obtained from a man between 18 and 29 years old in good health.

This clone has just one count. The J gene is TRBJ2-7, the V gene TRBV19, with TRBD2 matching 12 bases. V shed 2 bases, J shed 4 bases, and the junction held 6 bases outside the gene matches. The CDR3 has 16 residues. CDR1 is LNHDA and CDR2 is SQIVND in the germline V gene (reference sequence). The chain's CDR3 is CASSIRTSGANYEQYF. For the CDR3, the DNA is TGTGCCAGTAGTATACGGACTAGCGGGGCGAATTACGAGCAGTACTTC.

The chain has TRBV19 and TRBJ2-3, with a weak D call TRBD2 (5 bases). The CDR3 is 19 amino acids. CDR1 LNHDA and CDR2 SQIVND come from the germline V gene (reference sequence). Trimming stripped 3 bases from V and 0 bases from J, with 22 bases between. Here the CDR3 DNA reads TGTGCCAGTAGTATCGGGAACTACCTGATGTATTCTAGCACAGATACGCAGTATTTT. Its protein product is CASSIGNYLMYSSTDTQYF.

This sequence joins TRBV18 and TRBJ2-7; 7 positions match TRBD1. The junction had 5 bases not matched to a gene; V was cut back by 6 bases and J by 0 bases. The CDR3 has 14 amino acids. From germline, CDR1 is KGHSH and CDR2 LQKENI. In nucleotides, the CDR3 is TGTGCCAGCTCGCCGACAGGGAGCTCCTACGAGCAGTACTTC. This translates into CASSPTGSSYEQYF. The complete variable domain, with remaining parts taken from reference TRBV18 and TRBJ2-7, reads NAGVMQNPRHLVRRRGQEARLRCSPMKGHSHVYWYRQLPEEGLKFMVYLQKENIIDESGMPKERFSAEFPKEGPSILRIQQVVRGDSAAYFCASSPTGSSYEQYFGPGTRLTVT.

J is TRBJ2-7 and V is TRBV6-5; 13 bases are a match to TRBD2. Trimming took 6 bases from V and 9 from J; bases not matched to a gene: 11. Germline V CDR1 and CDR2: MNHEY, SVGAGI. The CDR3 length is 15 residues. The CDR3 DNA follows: TGTGCCAGCAGCCGGGGGACTAGCGGGGCCGGGGGGCAGTACTTC. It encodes CASSRGTSGAGGQYF.

CDR3 region: CASSAAWSGRADTGELFF. Here the CDR3 DNA reads TGCGCCAGCAGCGCCGCTTGGAGCGGGAGGGCCGACACCGGGGAGCTGTTTTTT. The V call is TRBV5-1, the J call TRBJ2-2; 10 bases fit TRBD2. Per the germline V gene, CDR1 is SGHRS and CDR2 is YFSETQ. The CDR3 spans 18 residues. The trim removed 4 bases at V and 3 bases at J, leaving 12 bases unmatched. Full variable domain (rest looked up from reference TRBV5-1 and TRBJ2-2): KAGVTQTPRYLIKTRGQQVTLSCSPISGHRSVSWYQQTPGQGLQFLFEYFSETQRNKGNFPGRFSGRQFSNSRSEMNVSTLELGDSALYLCASSAAWSGRADTGELFFGEGSRLTVL.

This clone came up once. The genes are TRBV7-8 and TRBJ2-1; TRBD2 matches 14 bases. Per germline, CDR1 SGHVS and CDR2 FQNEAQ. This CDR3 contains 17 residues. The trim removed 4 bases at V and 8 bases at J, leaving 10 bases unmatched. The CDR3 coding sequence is TGTGCCAGCAGCTCGTATTGGACTAGCGGGAGGTCGGATGAGCAGTTCTTC. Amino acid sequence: CASSSYWTSGRSDEQFF.

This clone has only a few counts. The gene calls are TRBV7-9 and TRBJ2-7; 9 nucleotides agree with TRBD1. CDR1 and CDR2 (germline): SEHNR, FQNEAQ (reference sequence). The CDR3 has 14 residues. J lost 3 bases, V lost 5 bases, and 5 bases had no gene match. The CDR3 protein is CASSRQGEGYEQYF. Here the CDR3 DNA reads TGTGCCAGCAGCCGACAGGGGGAAGGCTACGAGCAGTACTTC.

The CDR3 loop is CAISSQGAYNEQFF. The CDR3 nucleotides are TGTGCCATCAGTTCTCAGGGGGCCTACAATGAGCAGTTCTTC. The chain has TRBV10-3 and TRBJ2-1, with 7 bases aligning to TRBD1. Looked up from germline, CDR1 is ENHRY and CDR2 is SYGVKD. This CDR3 spans 14 amino acids. Trimming took 5 bases from V and 2 from J; bases not matched to a gene: 3.

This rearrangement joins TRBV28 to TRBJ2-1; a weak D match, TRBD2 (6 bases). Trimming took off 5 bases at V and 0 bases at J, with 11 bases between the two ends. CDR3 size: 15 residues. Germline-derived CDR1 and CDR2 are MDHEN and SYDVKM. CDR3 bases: TGTGCCAGCAGTCTAAGCGGGTTCTCCTACAATGAGCAGTTCTTC. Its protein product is CASSLSGFSYNEQFF.

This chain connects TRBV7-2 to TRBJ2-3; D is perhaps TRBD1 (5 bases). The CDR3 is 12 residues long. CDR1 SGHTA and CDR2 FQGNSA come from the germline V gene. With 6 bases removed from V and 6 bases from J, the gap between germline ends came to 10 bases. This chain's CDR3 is CASSPQVDTQYF. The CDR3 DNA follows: TGTGCCAGCAGTCCACAGGTCGATACGCAGTATTTT.

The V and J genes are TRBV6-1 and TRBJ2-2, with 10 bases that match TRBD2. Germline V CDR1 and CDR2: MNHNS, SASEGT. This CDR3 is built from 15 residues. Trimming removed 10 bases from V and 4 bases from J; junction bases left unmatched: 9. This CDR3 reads CATIPLAGATGELFF. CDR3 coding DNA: TGTGCCACCATCCCTCTAGCGGGAGCCACCGGGGAGCTGTTTTTT.

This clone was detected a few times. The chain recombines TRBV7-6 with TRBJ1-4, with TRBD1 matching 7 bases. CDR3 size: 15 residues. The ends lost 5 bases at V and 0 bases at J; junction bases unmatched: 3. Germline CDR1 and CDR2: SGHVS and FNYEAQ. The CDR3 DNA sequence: TGTGCCAGCAGCCCCGGGACAGCAACTAATGAAAAACTGTTTTTT. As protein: CASSPGTATNEKLFF.

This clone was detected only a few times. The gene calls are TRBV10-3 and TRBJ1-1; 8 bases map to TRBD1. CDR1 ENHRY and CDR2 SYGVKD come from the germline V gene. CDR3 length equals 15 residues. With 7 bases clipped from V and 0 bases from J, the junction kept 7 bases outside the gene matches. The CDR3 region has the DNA TGTGCCATCACCAGATCGGACAGGGTGAACACTGAAGCTTTCTTT. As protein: CAITRSDRVNTEAFF.